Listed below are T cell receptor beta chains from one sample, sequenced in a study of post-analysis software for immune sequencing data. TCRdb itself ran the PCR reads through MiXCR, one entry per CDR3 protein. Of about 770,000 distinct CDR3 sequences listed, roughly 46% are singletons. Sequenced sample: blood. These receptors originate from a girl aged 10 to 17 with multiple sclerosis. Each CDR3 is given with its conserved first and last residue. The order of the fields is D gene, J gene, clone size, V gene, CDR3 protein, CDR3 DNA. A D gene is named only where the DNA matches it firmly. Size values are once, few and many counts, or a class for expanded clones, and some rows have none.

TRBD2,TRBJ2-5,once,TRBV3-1,CASSQDWTSGRLNEQYF,TGTGCCAGCAGCCAAGATTGGACTAGCGGGAGGTTGAATGAGCAGTACTTC
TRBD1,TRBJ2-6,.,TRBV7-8,CASSLGGTGPFSGANVLTF,TGTGCCAGCAGCTTAGGTGGGACAGGCCCCTTCTCTGGGGCCAACGTCCTGACTTTC
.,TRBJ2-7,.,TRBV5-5,CASSLTGNQETQNF,TGTGCCAGCAGCTTGACAGGGAATCAAGAGACCCAGAACTTC
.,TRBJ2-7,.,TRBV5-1,CASSPMDSRYEQYF,TGCGCCAGCAGCCCGATGGACAGTCGCTACGAGCAGTACTTC
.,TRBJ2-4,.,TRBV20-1,CSASRGRLTGENIQYF,TGCAGTGCTAGCCGGGGGAGACTTACGGGTGAAAACATTCAGTACTTC
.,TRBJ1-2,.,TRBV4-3,CASSQFLDNYGYTF,TGCGCCAGCAGCCAGTTCCTAGATAACTATGGCTACACCTTC
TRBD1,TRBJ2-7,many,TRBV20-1,CSARTGGYEQYF,TGCAGCGCAAGGACAGGGGGTTACGAGCAGTACTTC
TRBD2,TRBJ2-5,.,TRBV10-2,CASSEVAGGWQETQYF,TGCGCCAGCAGTGAGGTAGCGGGAGGATGGCAAGAGACCCAGTACTTC
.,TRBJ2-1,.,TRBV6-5,CASSLLGHEQFF,TGTGCCAGCAGTCTGTTAGGCCATGAGCAGTTCTTC
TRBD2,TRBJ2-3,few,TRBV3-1,CASSEWTSGGSHTQYF,TGTGCCAGCAGTGAATGGACTAGCGGGGGATCCCATACGCAGTATTTT
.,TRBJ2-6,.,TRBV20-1,CSARDLSGANVLTF,TGCAGTGCTAGAGACCTCTCTGGGGCCAACGTCCTGACTTTC
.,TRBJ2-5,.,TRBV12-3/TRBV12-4,CASSPTQGVRETQYF,TGTGCCAGCAGTCCCACCCAGGGTGTACGAGAGACCCAGTACTTC
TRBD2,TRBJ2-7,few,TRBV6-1,CAGTRTSARLPYEQYF,TGTGCCGGCACTCGAACTAGCGCCCGACTTCCCTACGAGCAGTACTTC
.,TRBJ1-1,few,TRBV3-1,CASSPPLQGMGTEAFF,TGTGCCAGCAGCCCCCCCCTACAGGGTATGGGCACTGAAGCTTTCTTT
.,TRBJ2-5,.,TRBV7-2,CASSFNFEETQYF,TGTGCCAGCAGCTTTAATTTTGAAGAGACCCAGTACTTC
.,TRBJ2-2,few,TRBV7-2,CASSSQTGFESTGELFF,TGTGCCAGCAGCTCACAAACAGGGTTTGAAAGCACCGGGGAGCTGTTTTTT
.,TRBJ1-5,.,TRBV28,CASNLVAGRINSNQPQHF,TGTGCCAGCAATTTAGTGGCAGGGAGGATTAATAGCAATCAGCCCCAGCATTTT
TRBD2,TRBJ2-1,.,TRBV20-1,CSALPRLAYNEQFF,TGCAGTGCTTTACCACGACTAGCGTACAATGAGCAGTTCTTC
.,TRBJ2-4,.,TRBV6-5,CASSLAAAGNIQYF,TGTGCCAGCAGTCTCGCGGCGGCGGGGAACATTCAGTACTTC
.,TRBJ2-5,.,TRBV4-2,CASSQGGAVNQETQYF,TGTGCCAGCAGCCAAGGGGGAGCGGTGAACCAAGAGACCCAGTACTTC
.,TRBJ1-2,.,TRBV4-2,CASSQEAGSGGYTF,TGTGCCAGCAGCCAAGAGGCAGGATCTGGGGGCTACACCTTC
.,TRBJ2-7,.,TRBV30,CAWSRSSSYEQYF,TGTGCCTGGTCAAGGAGTAGCTCCTACGAGCAGTACTTC
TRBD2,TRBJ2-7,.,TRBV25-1,CASSDWASGSGEQYF,TGTGCCAGCAGTGACTGGGCTAGCGGGAGTGGCGAGCAGTACTTC
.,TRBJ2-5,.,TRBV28,CASAPVQETQYF,TGTGCCAGCGCCCCGGTCCAAGAGACCCAGTACTTC
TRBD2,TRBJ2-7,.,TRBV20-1,CSARSRSGSGTYEQYF,TGCAGTGCTAGATCACGTAGCGGGAGTGGGACCTACGAGCAGTACTTC
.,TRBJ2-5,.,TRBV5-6,CASSVPGIAETQYF,TGTGCCAGCAGCGTACCGGGCATTGCGGAGACCCAGTACTTC
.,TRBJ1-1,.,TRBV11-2,CASSFRQRTEAFF,TGTGCCAGCAGCTTCCGGCAGCGCACTGAAGCTTTCTTT
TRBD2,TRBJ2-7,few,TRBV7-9,CASSRGQGTSGYEQYF,TGTGCCAGCAGCCGAGGACAGGGGACTAGCGGCTACGAGCAGTACTTC
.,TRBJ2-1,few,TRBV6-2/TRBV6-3,CASWRASSYNEQFF,TGTGCCAGCTGGCGGGCGAGCTCCTACAATGAGCAGTTCTTC
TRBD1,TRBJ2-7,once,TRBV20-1,CSARRDRSYEQYF,TGCAGTGCTAGAAGGGACAGGAGCTACGAGCAGTACTTC
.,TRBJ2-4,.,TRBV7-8,CASSQRRLTRESQYF,TGTGCCAGCAGTCAACGACGGCTAACAAGAGAGTCTCAGTACTTC
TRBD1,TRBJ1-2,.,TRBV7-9,CASSLGGTGNYGYTF,TGTGCCAGCAGCTTAGGAGGGACAGGGAACTATGGCTACACCTTC
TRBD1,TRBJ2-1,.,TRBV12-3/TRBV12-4,CASSLDRGLYNEQFF,TGTGCCAGCAGCCTCGACAGGGGGCTTTACAATGAGCAGTTCTTC
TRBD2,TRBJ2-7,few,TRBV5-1,CASSFAREGLSYEQYF,TGCGCCAGCAGCTTCGCGCGGGAGGGCCTCTCCTACGAGCAGTACTTC
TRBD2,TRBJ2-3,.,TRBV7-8,CASSSGLAHTDTQYF,TGTGCCAGCAGCTCGGGACTAGCTCACACAGATACGCAGTATTTT
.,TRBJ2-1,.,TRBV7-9,CASSLTSSCNEQFF,TGTGCCAGCAGCCTTACTAGCTCCTGCAATGAGCAGTTCTTC
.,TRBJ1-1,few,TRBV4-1,CASSQERETEAFF,TGCGCCAGCAGCCAAGAGCGGGAAACTGAAGCTTTCTTT
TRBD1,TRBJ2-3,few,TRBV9,CASNPGQARNTDTQYF,TGTGCCAGCAACCCCGGACAGGCCCGCAACACAGATACGCAGTATTTT
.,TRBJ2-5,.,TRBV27,CASSLSPGSQETQYF,TGTGCCAGCAGTTTATCGCCGGGCAGTCAAGAGACCCAGTACTTC
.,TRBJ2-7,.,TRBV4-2,CANSQDNGGEQYF,TGTGCCAACAGCCAAGATAATGGAGGCGAGCAGTACTTC
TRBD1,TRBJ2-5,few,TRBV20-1,CSAQAVRDRGRETQYF,TGCAGTGCTCAAGCAGTCCGGGACAGGGGTCGGGAGACCCAGTACTTC